One sample yielded the 8 T cell receptor beta chains listed below, sequenced in a study of control samples from healthy donors and cancer patients. Here immunoSEQ multiplex PCR was the method, and the copy in TCRdb shows in-frame clones only, minus some. The sample lists around 100,000 clones, more than 90% seen once, with about 3% in the top ten. The sequenced sample was blood. These receptors all come from a human donor in good health. The donor label of this sample is uncertain.

This clone appeared once. The chain uses TRBV10-2 and TRBJ2-7; D may be TRBD1 or TRBD2 (5 bases each). The ends were cut back, 4 bases at V and 3 bases at J, with 13 bases in the middle. This CDR3 is built from 14 residues. Germline CDR1 is WSHSY and CDR2 is SAAADI. The CDR3 region is CASSGGTVSYEQYV. In DNA, the CDR3 is TGCGCCAGCAGTGGAGGGACGGTCAGCTACGAGCAGTACGTC.

Here the CDR3 DNA reads TGTGCCAGCAGTTACGAGATTTACTATGGCTACACCTTC. This gives the protein CASSYEIYYGYTF. The chain recombines TRBV6-2 or TRBV6-3 with TRBJ1-2; D gene ambiguous. The CDR3 totals 13 residues. Germline loops: CDR1 MNHEY, CDR2 SVGEGT. Trimming removed 2 bases from V and 3 bases from J, with 7 bases in between.

The genes are TRBV6-5 and TRBJ1-1, with D perhaps matching TRBD1 (5 bases). This CDR3 contains 15 residues. V was trimmed by 3 bases and J by 4 bases, leaving 15 bases between them. Germline V gives CDR1 MNHEY, CDR2 SVGAGI. Here the CDR3 reads CASSYSSGGGTEAFF. In DNA form, the CDR3 reads TGTGCCAGCAGTTATTCTTCCGGGGGTGGCACTGAAGCTTTCTTT.

This chain connects TRBV7-9 to TRBJ2-5; 10 positions agree with TRBD2. The CDR3 contains 14 residues. V trimming: 5 bases; J trimming: 2 bases; junction bases outside the gene matches: 2. Looked up from germline, CDR1 is SEHNR and CDR2 is FQNEAQ (reference sequence). The CDR3 here is CASSILAGQETQYF. CDR3 in DNA: TGTGCCAGCAGCATACTAGCGGGGCAAGAGACCCAGTACTTC. Looking up the rest from reference TRBV7-9 and TRBJ2-5 gives the full variable domain: DTGVSQNPRHKITKRGQNVTFRCDPISEHNRLYWYRQTLGQGPEFLTYFQNEAQLEKSRLLSDRFSAERPKGSFSTLEIQRTEQGDSAMYLCASSILAGQETQYFGPGTRLLVL.

This clone is a singleton in its sample. V and J are TRBV6-5 and TRBJ1-2; weak D call: TRBD1 (6 bases). In germline, CDR1 is MNHEY, CDR2 SVGAGI. This CDR3 contains 14 residues. V gave up 6 bases and J gave up 1 base, with 12 bases separating them. CDR3 residues: CASRDTGINYGYTF. CDR3 in DNA: TGTGCCAGCAGAGATACAGGGATTAACTATGGCTACACCTTC.

CDR3 amino acids: CASSFRLAGVTDTQYF. CDR3 nucleotides: TGTGCCAGCAGCTTCCGACTAGCGGGGGTCACAGATACGCAGTATTTT. V gene TRBV5-4 combines with J gene TRBJ2-3, with 12 bases that match TRBD2. Germline assignment: CDR1 SGHNT and CDR2 YYREEE (reference sequence). The V segment lost 2 bases and the J segment 2 bases; nucleotides outside the gene matches: 3. CDR3 length equals 16 residues.

This clone was seen once. The V gene is TRBV10-1, the J gene TRBJ1-1; D may be TRBD1 (6 bases). Trimming took off 6 bases at V and 1 base at J, with 12 bases between the two ends. Germline CDR1 WNHNN, CDR2 SYGVQD (reference sequence). CDR3 length equals 14 residues. CDR3 nucleotide sequence: TGCGCCAGCAGGGATACAGGGAGGAACACTGAAGCTTTCTTT. Translated: CASRDTGRNTEAFF.

The chain uses TRBV5-1 and TRBJ1-2; unclear D gene. V was trimmed by 6 bases and J by 0 bases, leaving 12 bases between them. Looked up from germline, CDR1 is SGHRS and CDR2 is YFSETQ. The CDR3 has 14 amino acids. The CDR3: CASNKDAANYGYTF. Here the CDR3 DNA reads TGCGCCAGCAATAAGGACGCAGCTAACTATGGCTACACCTTC.